The T cell receptor beta chain described here comes from a study of neoadjuvant anti-PD-1 for oral cavity cancer. The CDR3 runs 14 residues. Germline-derived CDR1 and CDR2 are SGHAT and FQNNGV. V was cut by 5 bases and J by 6 bases, with 13 bases left in between. These newly diagnosed stage II-IVA oral cavity squamous cell carcinoma patients had no prior systemic or radiation treatment. PBMCs were not maintained or expanded in culture before analysis. Clones were sequenced by immunoSEQ multiplex PCR, and TCRdb holds only the in-frame ones, with some missing. The sample holds some 66,000 clones, approximately 82% seen once.

This chain uses TRBV11-2 with TRBJ2-2; TRBD2 is a possible D gene (6 bases). The specimen was PBMCs, collected before nivolumab (anti-PD-1) treatment. The origin of this receptor is a person aged 40-85 years with oral cavity squamous cell carcinoma. The CDR3 reads CASSPLTRPGELFF. CDR3 DNA sequence: TGTGCCAGCAGCCCATTGACTAGACCCGGGGAGCTGTTTTTT.